Following are 22 T cell receptor beta chains from one sample sequenced in a study of T cell repertoires in cytomegalovirus infection. TCRdb re-called the reads through MiXCR, storing one row per CDR3 protein. The sample holds over 450,000 distinct CDR3 sequences, approximately 11% seen once. The source material was PBMCs. Every receptor here comes from a human donor in good health (CMV status not recorded). Some clones in this sample may be carry-over from other donors' samples.

This clonotype was seen repeatedly, ten times or more. The chain employs TRBV6-5 and TRBJ2-1; 7 bases are shared with TRBD2. CDR3 length equals 16 residues. J gave up 9 bases and V 2 bases, and 13 bases lay outside the gene matches. CDR1 is MNHEY, CDR2 SVGAGI, per germline. The CDR3 DNA sequence: TGTGCCAGCAGTTACACGGGACTACCACGGAGTGGTGAGCAGTTCTTC. As protein: CASSYTGLPRSGEQFF.

This clonotype has a handful of counts. V and J are TRBV19 and TRBJ2-1, with 7 bases aligning to TRBD1. Germline-derived CDR1 and CDR2 are LNHDA and SQIVND (reference sequence). Germline trimming cut 3 bases from V and 6 bases from J; bases unmatched to any gene: 2. CDR3 length: 13 residues. The CDR3: CASSMGQLNEQFF. CDR3 DNA: TGTGCCAGTAGTATGGGACAGCTCAATGAGCAGTTCTTC.

The table lists this clonotype with a few counts. The chain joins TRBV3-1 to TRBJ1-6; D is perhaps TRBD1 (6 bases). This CDR3 spans 14 amino acids. Trimming pared 4 bases from V and 3 bases from J, leaving 7 bases between. Germline-derived CDR1 and CDR2 are LGHDT and YNNKEL (reference sequence). CDR3 residues: CASSRDIYNSPLHF. The CDR3 DNA reads TGTGCCAGCAGCCGGGACATCTATAATTCACCCCTCCACTTT. Drawing the rest from reference TRBV3-1 and TRBJ1-6, the complete variable domain is DTAVSQTPKYLVTQMGNDKSIKCEQNLGHDTMYWYKQDSKKFLKIMFSYNNKELIINETVPNRFSPKSPDKAHLNLHINSLELGDSAVYFCASSRDIYNSPLHFGNGTRLTVT.

This clonotype occurred a few times. J is TRBJ2-3 and V is TRBV3-1, with 14 bases identical to TRBD2. V gave up 2 bases and J gave up 4 bases; unmatched junction bases: 11. CDR1 is LGHDT and CDR2 is YNNKEL in the germline V gene (reference sequence). The CDR3 is 19 residues long. Here the CDR3 reads CASSQKKLTSGRAPDTQYF. The CDR3 region has the DNA TGTGCCAGCAGCCAAAAAAAACTGACTAGCGGGAGGGCCCCAGATACGCAGTATTTT.

Ten or more counts support this clonotype. The chain links TRBV10-3 to TRBJ1-2, with 9 bases fitting TRBD1. CDR3 size: 13 residues. Germline V lookup: CDR1 ENHRY, CDR2 SYGVKD. The V gene end was trimmed by 11 bases and the J gene end by 6 bases; junction bases not matched to a gene: 10. This CDR3 reads CAAGGDRADGYTF. The DNA of the CDR3 is TGTGCCGCCGGAGGGGACAGGGCAGATGGCTACACCTTC.

This clonotype appeared many times. The chain links TRBV29-1 to TRBJ1-1; D is ambiguous. The CDR3 extends over 13 amino acids. V lost 2 bases and J 0 bases, leaving 7 bases between the germline ends. Looked up from germline, CDR1 is SQVTM and CDR2 is ANQGSEA. CDR3 DNA sequence: TGCAGCGTTGAAACAGACATGAACACTGAAGCTTTCTTT. This sequence encodes CSVETDMNTEAFF.

This sequence joins TRBV30 and TRBJ1-5, with a possible D match to TRBD1 (6 bases). CDR1 is GTSNPN, CDR2 SVGIG, per germline (reference sequence). This CDR3 has 14 residues. Trimming pared 0 bases from V and 11 bases from J, leaving 17 bases between. CDR3 in amino acids: CAWSVQGTAGSQHF. The DNA for the CDR3 is TGTGCCTGGAGTGTACAGGGCACCGCAGGGTCCCAGCATTTT.

This clonotype was seen a few times. This chain links TRBV20-1 with TRBJ2-4, with D perhaps matching TRBD1 (6 bases). Germline V gene data show CDR1 as DFQATT and CDR2 as SNEGSKA (reference sequence). With 2 bases removed from V and 1 base from J, the gap between germline ends came to 9 bases. The CDR3 length is 14 residues. This chain's CDR3 is CSARRGYAKNIQYF. CDR3 sequence (DNA): TGCAGTGCTAGAAGGGGGTACGCCAAAAACATTCAGTACTTC.

This clonotype was seen more than once but under ten times. The chain recombines TRBV19 with TRBJ2-7, with TRBD2 matching over 11 bases. Trimming at V came to 3 bases and at J to 7 bases, leaving 5 bases not matched to a gene. The CDR3 is 14 residues long. Germline loops: CDR1 LNHDA, CDR2 SQIVND (reference sequence). CDR3 DNA sequence: TGTGCCAGTAGTATGGTACTAGCGGGGGATGAGCAGTACTTC. It yields the protein CASSMVLAGDEQYF.

Many counts were recorded for this clonotype. The chain combines TRBV28 with TRBJ2-7, with TRBD2 matching 12 bases. This CDR3 has 15 residues. Germline V CDR1 and CDR2: MDHEN, SYDVKM. The V and J ends lost 5 bases and 0 bases, in that order; junction bases with no gene match: 2. As DNA, the CDR3 is TGTGCCAGCAGTAGACTAGCGGGAGCCTCCTACGAGCAGTACTTC. It encodes CASSRLAGASYEQYF.

This clonotype occurred many times. The chain joins TRBV10-3 to TRBJ2-2; 11 bases align to TRBD2. This CDR3 contains 18 residues. Germline V gives CDR1 ENHRY, CDR2 SYGVKD. V dropped 5 bases and J dropped 1; count of bases not matched to a gene: 9. The CDR3 nucleotides read TGTGCCATCAGTCGGGAGACTAGCGGGGCGGGGAACACCGGGGAGCTGTTTTTT. Its translation: CAISRETSGAGNTGELFF.

This clonotype was seen ten or more times. This chain uses TRBV12-3 or TRBV12-4 with TRBJ2-2, with 8 bases that match TRBD1. There are 18 residues in the CDR3. V lost 8 bases to trimming and J lost 6 bases; unmatched junction nucleotides: 20. CDR3 region: CASSFGQGQELRAGELFF. In nucleotides, the CDR3 is TGTGCCAGCTCTTTTGGACAGGGACAGGAACTAAGGGCCGGGGAGCTGTTTTTT.

The chain joins TRBV18 to TRBJ2-7, with D perhaps matching TRBD1 or TRBD2 (5 bases each). CDR1 KGHSH and CDR2 LQKENI come from the germline V gene. This CDR3 is built from 14 residues. V lost 5 bases to trimming and J lost 2 bases, with 13 bases between them. The CDR3 DNA is TGTGCCAGCTCAGCGGTTGAGGGGCCCTACGAGCAGTACTTC. Its translation: CASSAVEGPYEQYF.

In its sample, this clonotype was seen many times. The chain combines TRBV6-2 or TRBV6-3 with TRBJ2-7; 8 positions agree with TRBD2. Germline V CDR1 and CDR2: MNHEY, SVGEGT. The CDR3 is 14 residues long. Unmatched junction bases numbered 4, after V lost 5 bases and J lost 1 base. The CDR3 DNA is TGTGCCAGCAGTCGGGGGGGTTGGTCCTACGAGCAGTACTTC. This codes for CASSRGGWSYEQYF.

There are many counts of this clonotype. The chain couples TRBV10-3 to TRBJ1-1; D gene unclear. CDR1 and CDR2 from the germline V gene are ENHRY and SYGVKD. The V end was cut by 11 bases, the J end by 1 base, with 11 bases between. The length of the CDR3 is 12 residues. This chain's CDR3 is CAVSAANTEAFF. The DNA of the CDR3 is TGTGCCGTATCCGCGGCGAACACTGAAGCTTTCTTT.

The rearrangement links TRBV28 to TRBJ2-1, with D possibly being TRBD2 (5 bases). Trimming left V 2 bases short and J 0 bases short, with 23 bases between. Germline V CDR1 and CDR2: MDHEN, SYDVKM. The CDR3 extends over 20 amino acids. CDR3 in amino acids: CASSLPREGYVGASYNEQFF. The CDR3 nucleotides read TGTGCCAGCAGTTTACCTCGCGAGGGATATGTGGGAGCCTCCTACAATGAGCAGTTCTTC.

This clonotype was observed at least ten times. This chain uses TRBV11-2 with TRBJ2-2; possible D gene TRBD1, 7 bases. CDR3 size: 21 residues. The germline V gene encodes CDR1 SGHAT and CDR2 FQNNGV. Deletions cut 3 bases from V and 0 bases from J, with 26 bases between. CDR3 amino acids: CASSFLGPGGGYSTNTGELFF. CDR3 in DNA: TGTGCCAGCAGCTTTTTGGGCCCAGGGGGAGGTTACTCGACGAACACCGGGGAGCTGTTTTTT.

This clonotype was detected ten times or more. The rearrangement uses TRBV11-2 and TRBJ2-1; 12 nucleotides align to TRBD2. Germline trimming cut 1 base from V and 12 bases from J; bases unmatched to any gene: 10. The V gene's germline CDR1 is SGHAT and CDR2 FQNNGV. CDR3 length: 16 residues. DNA of the CDR3: TGTGCCAGCAGCTTAGCCCAGGGACTAGCGGGTACAGGGCAGTTCTTC. It is translated as CASSLAQGLAGTGQFF.

In this sample, this clonotype turned up many times. V and J are TRBV2 and TRBJ2-5; the match to TRBD2 covers 10 bases. CDR1 and CDR2 from the germline V gene are SNHLY and FYNNEI. The CDR3 covers 18 residues. After removal of 2 bases from V and 4 bases from J, the junction contained 13 bases not matched to a gene. The chain's CDR3 is CASSERRLAGAGGETQYF. CDR3 bases: TGTGCCAGCAGTGAAAGGAGGCTAGCGGGGGCCGGGGGAGAGACCCAGTACTTC.

The V gene is TRBV20-1, the J gene TRBJ2-5; 8 bases map to TRBD2. After removal of 5 bases from V and 6 bases from J, the junction contained 14 bases not matched to a gene. CDR3 size: 15 residues. Per the germline V gene, CDR1 is DFQATT and CDR2 is SNEGSKA (reference sequence). The DNA of the CDR3 is TGCAGTGCTCCACCACCGGGACTAGACATCCAGACCCAGTACTTC. Amino acid sequence: CSAPPPGLDIQTQYF.

The chain carries TRBV20-1 and TRBJ2-1, with D tentatively TRBD1 (6 bases). Per the germline V gene, CDR1 is DFQATT and CDR2 is SNEGSKA (reference sequence). The V and J ends lost 6 bases and 4 bases respectively, with 10 bases between them. The CDR3 length is 12 residues. The CDR3 sequence is CSARTAYNEQFF. As DNA, the CDR3 is TGCAGTGCCCGGACAGCGTACAATGAGCAGTTCTTC.

This clonotype was seen a few times. This chain joins TRBV5-1 and TRBJ1-5, with 7 bases aligning to TRBD1. V gave up 0 bases and J gave up 4 bases; unmatched junction bases: 4. The germline V gene has CDR1 SGHRS and CDR2 YFSETQ. This CDR3 is built from 15 residues. The CDR3 loop is CASSLEGQYNQPQHF. The DNA of the CDR3 is TGCGCCAGCAGCTTGGAGGGACAGTATAATCAGCCCCAGCATTTT.